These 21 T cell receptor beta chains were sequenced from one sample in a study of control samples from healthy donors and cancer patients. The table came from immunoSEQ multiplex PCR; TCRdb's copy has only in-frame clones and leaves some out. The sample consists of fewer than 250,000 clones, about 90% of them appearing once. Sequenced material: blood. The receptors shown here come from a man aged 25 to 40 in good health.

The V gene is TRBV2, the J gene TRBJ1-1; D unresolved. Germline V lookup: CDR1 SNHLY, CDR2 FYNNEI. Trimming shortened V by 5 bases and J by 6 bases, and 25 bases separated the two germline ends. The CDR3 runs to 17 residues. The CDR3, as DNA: TGTGCCAGCAGTCCCAGCGCTTCCCAGGAAGCCCTCGCTGAAGCTTTCTTT. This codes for CASSPSASQEALAEAFF.

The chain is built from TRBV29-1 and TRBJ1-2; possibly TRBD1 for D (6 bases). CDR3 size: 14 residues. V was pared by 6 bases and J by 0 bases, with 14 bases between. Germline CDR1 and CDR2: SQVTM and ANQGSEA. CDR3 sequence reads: CSVAGHSSNYGYTF. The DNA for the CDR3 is TGCAGCGTGGCGGGACATAGTTCTAACTATGGCTACACCTTC. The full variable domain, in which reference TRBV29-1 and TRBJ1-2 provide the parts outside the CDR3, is SAVISQKPSRDICQRGTSLTIQCQVDSQVTMMFWYRQQPGQSLTLIATANQGSEATYESGFVIDKFPISRPNLTFSTLTVSNMSPEDSSIYLCSVAGHSSNYGYTFGSGTRLTVV.

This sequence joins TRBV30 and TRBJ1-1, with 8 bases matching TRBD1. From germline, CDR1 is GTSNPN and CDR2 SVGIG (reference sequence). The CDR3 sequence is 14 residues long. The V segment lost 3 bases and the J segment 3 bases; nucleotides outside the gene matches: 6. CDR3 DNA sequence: TGTGCCTGGAGGTTCAGGGGGCGAGACACTGAAGCTTTCTTT. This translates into CAWRFRGRDTEAFF.

CDR3 region: CASRIMPSTDTQYF. CDR3 nucleotide sequence: TGTGCCAGCAGAATAATGCCTAGCACAGATACGCAGTATTTT. V usage is TRBV6-5 and J usage is TRBJ2-3; D is ambiguous. Germline values: CDR1 MNHEY, CDR2 SVGAGI. There are 14 residues in the CDR3. Trimming left V 6 bases short and J 0 bases short, with 10 bases between.

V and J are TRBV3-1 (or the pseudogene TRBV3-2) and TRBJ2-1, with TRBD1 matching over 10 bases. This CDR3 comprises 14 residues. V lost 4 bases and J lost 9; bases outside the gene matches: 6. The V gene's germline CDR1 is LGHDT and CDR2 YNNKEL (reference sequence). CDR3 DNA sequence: TGTGCCAGCAGCCTGGGACAGGGGTTTATTGAGCAGTTCTTC. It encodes CASSLGQGFIEQFF.

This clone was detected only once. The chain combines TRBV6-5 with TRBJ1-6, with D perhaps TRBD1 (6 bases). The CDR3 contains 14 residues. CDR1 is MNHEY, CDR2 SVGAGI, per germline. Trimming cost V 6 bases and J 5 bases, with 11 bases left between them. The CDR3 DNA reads TGTGCCAGCAGCGACGACAGGCATAATTCACCCCTCCACTTT. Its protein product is CASSDDRHNSPLHF.

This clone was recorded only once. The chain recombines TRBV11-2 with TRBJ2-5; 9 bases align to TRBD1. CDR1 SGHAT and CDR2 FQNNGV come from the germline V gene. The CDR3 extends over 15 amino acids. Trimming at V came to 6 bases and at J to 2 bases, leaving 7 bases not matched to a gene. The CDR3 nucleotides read TGTGCCAGCAGTTTGAACAGGGGGCATCAAGAGACCCAGTACTTC. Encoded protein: CASSLNRGHQETQYF.

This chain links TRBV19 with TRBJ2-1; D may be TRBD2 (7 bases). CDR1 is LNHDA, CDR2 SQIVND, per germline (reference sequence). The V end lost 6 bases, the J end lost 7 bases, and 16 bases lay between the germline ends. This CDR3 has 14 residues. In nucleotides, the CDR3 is TGTGCCAGTAGGAGGGGGGGCCAGGGGAATGAGCAGTTCTTC. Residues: CASRRGGQGNEQFF.

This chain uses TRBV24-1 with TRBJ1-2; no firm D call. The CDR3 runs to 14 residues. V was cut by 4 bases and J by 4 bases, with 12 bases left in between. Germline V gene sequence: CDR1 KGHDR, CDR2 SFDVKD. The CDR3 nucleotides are TGTGCCACCAGTGACTCGACAACGCCCTATGGCTACACCTTC. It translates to CATSDSTTPYGYTF.

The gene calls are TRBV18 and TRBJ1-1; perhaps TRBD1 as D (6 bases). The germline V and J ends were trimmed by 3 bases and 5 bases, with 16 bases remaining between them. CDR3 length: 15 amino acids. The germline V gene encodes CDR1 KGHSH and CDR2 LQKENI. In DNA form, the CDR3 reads TGTGCCAGCTCACCCACCGGACAGAGGGATACTGAAGCTTTCTTT. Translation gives CASSPTGQRDTEAFF.

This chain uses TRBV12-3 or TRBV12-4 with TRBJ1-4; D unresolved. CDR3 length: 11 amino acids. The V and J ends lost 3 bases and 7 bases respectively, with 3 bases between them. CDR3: CASSLVEKLFF. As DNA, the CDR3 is TGTGCCAGCAGTTTGGTTGAAAAACTGTTTTTT.

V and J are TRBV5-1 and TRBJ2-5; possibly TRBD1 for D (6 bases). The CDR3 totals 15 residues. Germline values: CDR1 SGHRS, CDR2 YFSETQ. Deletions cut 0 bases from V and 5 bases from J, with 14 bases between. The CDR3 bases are TGCGCCAGCAGCTTGGGGCCAGGGGAAGGGGAGACCCAGTACTTC. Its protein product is CASSLGPGEGETQYF.

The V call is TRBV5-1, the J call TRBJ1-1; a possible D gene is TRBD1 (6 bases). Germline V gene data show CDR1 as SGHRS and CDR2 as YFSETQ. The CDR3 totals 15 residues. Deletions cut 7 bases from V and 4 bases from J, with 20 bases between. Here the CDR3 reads CASSQRGGWGTEAFF. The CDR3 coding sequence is TGCGCCAGCTCCCAAAGGGGGGGTTGGGGCACTGAAGCTTTCTTT.

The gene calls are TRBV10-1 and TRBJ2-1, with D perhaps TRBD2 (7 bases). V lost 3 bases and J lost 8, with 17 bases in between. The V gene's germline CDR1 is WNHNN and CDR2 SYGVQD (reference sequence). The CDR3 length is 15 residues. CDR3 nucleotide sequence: TGCGCCAGCAGTGAAAGAGGGGGGGCGGCGGATGAGCAGTTCTTC. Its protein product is CASSERGGAADEQFF.

The CDR3 DNA follows: TGTGCCAGCATTCAGGGAGGGGACTATGGCTACACCTTC. Translated: CASIQGGDYGYTF. This chain links TRBV2 with TRBJ1-2; the D gene is possibly TRBD1 (5 bases). Germline V gene lookup returns CDR1 SNHLY and CDR2 FYNNEI. CDR3 length: 13 residues. The germline V and J ends were trimmed by 7 bases and 3 bases, with 12 bases remaining between them.

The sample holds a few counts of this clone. In DNA form, the CDR3 reads TGCGCCAGCAGCTTGGGACACAGAGACCCTAACACCGGGGAGCTGTTTTTT. Translating it yields CASSLGHRDPNTGELFF. The chain combines TRBV5-1 with TRBJ2-2, with D unresolved. The V and J ends lost 0 bases and 2 bases respectively, with 14 bases between them. The V gene's germline CDR1 is SGHRS and CDR2 YFSETQ. CDR3 length: 17 residues.

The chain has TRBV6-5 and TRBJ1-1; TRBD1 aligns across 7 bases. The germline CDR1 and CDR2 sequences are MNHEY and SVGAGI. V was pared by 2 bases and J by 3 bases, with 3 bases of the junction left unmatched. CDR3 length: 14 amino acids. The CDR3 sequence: CASSYTGEYTEAFF. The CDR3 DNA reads TGTGCCAGCAGTTACACAGGGGAGTACACTGAAGCTTTCTTT.

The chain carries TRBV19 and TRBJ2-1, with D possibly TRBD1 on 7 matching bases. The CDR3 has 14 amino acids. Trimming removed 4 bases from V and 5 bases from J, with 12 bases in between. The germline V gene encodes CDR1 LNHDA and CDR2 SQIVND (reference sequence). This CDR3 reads CASSRGDSDNEQFF. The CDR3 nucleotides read TGTGCCAGTAGTAGGGGGGACAGTGACAATGAGCAGTTCTTC.

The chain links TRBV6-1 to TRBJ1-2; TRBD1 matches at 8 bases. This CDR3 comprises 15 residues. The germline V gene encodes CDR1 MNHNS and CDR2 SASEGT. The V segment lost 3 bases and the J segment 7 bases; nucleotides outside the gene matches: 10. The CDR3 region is CASSDLRTGNLGYTF. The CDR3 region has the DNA TGTGCCAGCAGTGATCTACGGACAGGGAATCTTGGCTACACCTTC.

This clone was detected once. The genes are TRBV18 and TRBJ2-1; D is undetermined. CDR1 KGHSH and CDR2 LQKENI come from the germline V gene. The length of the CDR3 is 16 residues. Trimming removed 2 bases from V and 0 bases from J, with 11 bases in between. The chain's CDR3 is CASSPSGISSYNEQFF. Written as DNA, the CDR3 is TGTGCCAGCTCACCAAGTGGAATAAGCTCCTACAATGAGCAGTTCTTC.

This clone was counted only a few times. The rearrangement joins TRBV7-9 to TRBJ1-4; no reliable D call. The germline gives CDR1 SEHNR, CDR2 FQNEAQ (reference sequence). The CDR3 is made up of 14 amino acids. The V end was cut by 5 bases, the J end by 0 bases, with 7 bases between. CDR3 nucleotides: TGTGCCAGCAGCGACACCTCAACTAATGAAAAACTGTTTTTT. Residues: CASSDTSTNEKLFF.